This T cell receptor beta chain was found in a study of blood T cell repertoires in COVID-19. Study details: Donors in the United States, Italy and Spain gave samples during acute or convalescent COVID-19. The cDNA or gDNA used as material had been derived from T cells, B-cell-depleted T cells, or PBMCs.

As processed by the authors: It was from reference gene primer amplification that nucleated cell counts were estimated. TCRdb's copy holds only in-frame clones and misses some; the assay was immunoSEQ multiplex PCR. V and J calls plus clone size are reproduced from that table; the DNA served to infer D and trimming. The sample carries under 300,000 clones, approximately 80% recorded once. This CDR3 contains 13 residues. The V segment lost 5 bases and the J segment 6 bases; nucleotides outside the gene matches: 1. This clonotype was obtained from a woman between 55 and 75 years old with active or convalescent COVID-19. The chain joins TRBV12-3 or TRBV12-4 to TRBJ1-4; 9 bases line up with TRBD1. The sequenced material came from peripheral blood. The CDR3 DNA is TGTGCCAGCAGTCGGACAGGGGATGAAAAACTGTTTTTT. It codes for CASSRTGDEKLFF.